The next 23 T cell receptor beta chains were all read from a single sample in a study of T-cell reconstitution after alpha-beta-depleted transplantation in children. Molecular barcoding with unique molecular identifiers was used for the TCRbeta library. In TCRdb, the PCR reads were re-called with MiXCR into one record per CDR3 protein. The data contain around 450,000 distinct CDR3 sequences, about 17% of them singletons. Material: PBMCs, mostly from graft donor cells, obtained 360 days after TCRalphabeta/CD19-depleted stem cell transplant. The receptors here all came from a boy under three years old who had a stem cell transplant for Wiskott-Aldrich syndrome, so the T cells may come from the graft donor.

This clonotype has a handful of counts. The chain is built from TRBV12-3 or TRBV12-4 and TRBJ2-7; D gene unclear. Trimming cost V 3 bases and J 6 bases, with 9 bases left between them. This CDR3 has 12 amino acids. The CDR3 spells CASSFWVGEQYF. The CDR3 coding sequence is TGTGCCAGCAGTTTTTGGGTAGGCGAGCAGTACTTC.

This clonotype came up many times. J is TRBJ2-7 and V is TRBV7-8, with 10 bases identical to TRBD1. With V trimmed by 1 base and J by 2 bases, 2 bases remained unmatched. There are 15 residues in the CDR3. Germline V gene sequence: CDR1 SGHVS, CDR2 FQNEAQ. The CDR3 nucleotides read TGTGCCAGCAGCTTAGGGACAGGGGGACCCTACGAGCAGTACTTC. Translated, it gives CASSLGTGGPYEQYF.

CDR3 DNA sequence: TGTGCCAGCAGTTACGGCCCGATCCAAGAGACCCAGTACTTC. Translation gives CASSYGPIQETQYF. The chain recombines TRBV6-5 with TRBJ2-5, with D uncertain. V lost 2 bases, J lost 1 base, and 8 bases lay in between. CDR3 size: 14 residues. CDR1 is MNHEY and CDR2 is SVGAGI in the germline V gene.

In its sample, this clonotype was seen a few times. The chain links TRBV7-9 to TRBJ2-2, with D maybe TRBD1 (6 bases). Looked up from germline, CDR1 is SEHNR and CDR2 is FQNEAQ (reference sequence). The CDR3 is 15 amino acids. The V end lost 1 base, the J end lost 4 bases, and 10 bases lay between the germline ends. CDR3 in DNA: TGTGCCAGCAGCTTAGGGGACACTGTCACCGGGGAGCTGTTTTTT. Translating gives CASSLGDTVTGELFF.

This sequence joins TRBV7-2 and TRBJ2-1; 12 bases agree with TRBD2. The germline V gene encodes CDR1 SGHTA and CDR2 FQGNSA. After removal of 3 bases from V and 4 bases from J, the junction contained 4 bases not matched to a gene. This CDR3 region has 16 residues. CDR3 residues: CASSFYGLAGYNEQFF. Here the CDR3 DNA reads TGTGCCAGCAGCTTCTATGGACTAGCGGGGTACAATGAGCAGTTCTTC. The full variable domain, with the rest looked up from reference TRBV7-2 and TRBJ2-1, is GAGVSQSPSNKVTEKGKDVELRCDPISGHTALYWYRQSLGQGLEFLIYFQGNSAPDKSGLPSDRFSAERTGGSVSTLTIQRTQQEDSAVYLCASSFYGLAGYNEQFFGPGTRLTVL.

This sequence joins TRBV7-4 and TRBJ2-1; perhaps TRBD2 as D (6 bases). Germline loops: CDR1 SGHVT, CDR2 SQSDAQ. This CDR3 comprises 14 residues. Trimming cost V 3 bases and J 6 bases, with 12 bases left between them. DNA of the CDR3: TGTGCCAGCAGCTTCCTAGTGGAGGGCAATGAGCAGTTCTTC. Its protein is CASSFLVEGNEQFF.

In this sample, this clonotype turned up once. CDR3 sequence reads: CASTTGVDYEQYF. The CDR3 bases are TGTGCCAGCACCACTGGGGTAGACTACGAGCAGTACTTC. The J gene is TRBJ2-7, the V gene TRBV5-5; D unresolved. The CDR3 covers 13 residues. Trimming took off 6 bases at V and 3 bases at J, with 13 bases between the two ends. Per germline, CDR1 SGHKS and CDR2 YYEKEE (reference sequence).

This rearrangement joins TRBV20-1 to TRBJ2-1; 12 nucleotides agree with TRBD2. Looked up from germline, CDR1 is DFQATT and CDR2 is SNEGSKA (reference sequence). CDR3 size: 17 residues. J was trimmed by 1 base and V by 0 bases; bases with no gene match: 4. Here the CDR3 DNA reads TGCAGTGCTAGAGACCCTAGCGGGAGGGTTTCCTACAATGAGCAGTTCTTC. Amino acids: CSARDPSGRVSYNEQFF.

The chain joins TRBV5-1 to TRBJ2-3; D remains unclear. Germline CDR1 reads SGHRS; CDR2 reads YFSETQ. This CDR3 has 14 amino acids. The V end lost 0 bases, the J end lost 7 bases, and 12 bases lay between the germline ends. The CDR3 sequence is CASSLDSTGHTQYF. The DNA of the CDR3 is TGCGCCAGCAGCTTGGATAGCACGGGTCATACGCAGTATTTT.

CDR3 amino acids: CASSLIQGAYNEQFF. The CDR3 DNA reads as TGTGCCAGCAGCTTAATCCAGGGGGCTTACAATGAGCAGTTCTTC. The chain combines TRBV11-2 with TRBJ2-1, with TRBD1 matching 8 bases. Germline values: CDR1 SGHAT, CDR2 FQNNGV. J was trimmed by 4 bases and V by 2 bases; bases with no gene match: 4. The CDR3 length is 15 residues.

This clonotype was detected many times. This chain's CDR3 is CASSLSSGLSYNEQFF. The CDR3 bases are TGTGCCAGCAGCTTATCCTCGGGACTCTCCTACAATGAGCAGTTCTTC. The V and J genes are TRBV7-8 and TRBJ2-1; the D gene is possibly TRBD2 (6 bases). V was trimmed by 2 bases and J by 0 bases, leaving 11 bases between them. Germline CDR1 SGHVS, CDR2 FQNEAQ. The CDR3 is 16 residues long.

The CDR3 protein is CASSFLTSGGDNEQFF. In nucleotides, the CDR3 is TGTGCCAGCAGTTTTCTCACTAGCGGGGGTGACAATGAGCAGTTCTTC. The V gene is TRBV12-3 or TRBV12-4, the J gene TRBJ2-1, with 11 bases that match TRBD2. V gave up 3 bases and J gave up 5 bases; unmatched junction bases: 6. This CDR3 region has 16 residues.

In this sample, this clonotype turned up a few times. V usage is TRBV7-2 and J usage is TRBJ2-1, with D possibly being TRBD1 (6 bases). This CDR3 comprises 14 residues. V was shortened by 5 bases and J by 4 bases, with 12 bases between the two germline ends. CDR1 and CDR2 from the germline V gene are SGHTA and FQGNSA. CDR3: CASSQLGAYNEQFF. The CDR3 DNA reads as TGTGCCAGCAGCCAACTGGGGGCTTACAATGAGCAGTTCTTC.

This clonotype was detected ten times or more. The chain is built from TRBV12-3 or TRBV12-4 and TRBJ2-1, with 8 bases lining up with TRBD2. The V segment lost 1 base and the J segment 3 bases; nucleotides outside the gene matches: 5. The CDR3 has 16 amino acids. The CDR3 DNA is TGTGCCAGCAGTTTAGTACTAGCGGCTGACTACAATGAGCAGTTCTTC. Its translation is CASSLVLAADYNEQFF.

The table lists this clonotype with a few counts. The chain carries TRBV18 and TRBJ2-2; no clear D. Trimming took 2 bases from V and 7 from J, leaving 17 bases between them. Germline V lookup: CDR1 KGHSH, CDR2 LQKENI. The CDR3 is 16 residues long. CDR3 nucleotide sequence: TGTGCCAGCTCACCAGTCTTACCCTTCCTTGGCGGGGAGCTGTTTTTT. This translates into CASSPVLPFLGGELFF.

The V and J genes are TRBV25-1 and TRBJ2-1, with D perhaps TRBD2 (5 bases). Germline-derived CDR1 and CDR2 are MGHDK and SYGVNS. This CDR3 has 15 residues. The V gene lost 5 bases and the J gene lost 8 bases, with 19 bases spanning the gap. The CDR3 DNA reads TGTGCCAGCAGTCCCGGGGTAGCCAGGCTCTATGAGCAGTTCTTC. This sequence encodes CASSPGVARLYEQFF.

The chain joins TRBV27 to TRBJ2-5, with D uncertain. V gave up 6 bases and J gave up 2 bases, with 13 bases separating them. The CDR3 totals 14 residues. Germline V gene data show CDR1 as MNHEY and CDR2 as SMNVEV (reference sequence). CDR3 in amino acids: CASSRLWGQETQYF. The DNA for the CDR3 is TGTGCCAGCAGCCGGTTGTGGGGTCAAGAGACCCAGTACTTC.

The V and J genes are TRBV29-1 and TRBJ1-1, with 7 bases identical to TRBD1. CDR1 is SQVTM, CDR2 ANQGSEA, per germline. V dropped 7 bases and J dropped 0; count of bases not matched to a gene: 5. This CDR3 is built from 13 residues. In nucleotides, the CDR3 is TGCAGCGCCATGGACAGGATGAACACTGAAGCTTTCTTT. Its protein is CSAMDRMNTEAFF.

A few counts support this clonotype. CDR3 sequence: CASSLRQGPANYGYTF. CDR3 sequence (DNA): TGCGCCAGCAGCCTTCGACAGGGGCCAGCTAACTATGGCTACACCTTC. The genes are TRBV5-1 and TRBJ1-2, with 8 bases lining up with TRBD1. J was trimmed by 0 bases and V by 4 bases; bases with no gene match: 8. This CDR3 is 16 amino acids long. From germline, CDR1 is SGHRS and CDR2 YFSETQ.

This clonotype turned up a few times. This sequence joins TRBV7-2 and TRBJ2-7; 9 nucleotides line up with TRBD2. CDR1 and CDR2 (germline): SGHTA, FQGNSA. J was trimmed by 2 bases and V by 1 base; bases with no gene match: 3. CDR3 length equals 15 residues. CDR3 in DNA: TGTGCCAGCAGCTTAGAGGTAGCGGGGGCCTACGAGCAGTACTTC. This encodes CASSLEVAGAYEQYF. Full variable domain (missing parts from reference TRBV7-2 and TRBJ2-7): GAGVSQSPSNKVTEKGKDVELRCDPISGHTALYWYRQSLGQGLEFLIYFQGNSAPDKSGLPSDRFSAERTGGSVSTLTIQRTQQEDSAVYLCASSLEVAGAYEQYFGPGTRLTVT.

This clonotype was detected a few times. The chain joins TRBV21-1 to TRBJ2-3; TRBD2 is the table's D call and was not checked against the DNA. TRBV21-1 is a listed pseudogene. The CDR3 covers 17 residues. CDR3 loop: CASSKSAGAKCTDTQYF. DNA for the CDR3: TGTGCCAGCAGCAAAAGCGCGGGAGCAAAATGCACAGATACGCAGTATTTT.

Many counts were recorded for this clonotype. The chain combines TRBV12-3 or TRBV12-4 with TRBJ2-1; 8 bases are shared with TRBD1. The CDR3 has 15 amino acids. V gave up 7 bases and J gave up 6 bases; unmatched junction bases: 11. This chain's CDR3 is CASNFADREVNEQFF. The DNA for the CDR3 is TGTGCCAGCAATTTCGCGGACAGGGAAGTCAATGAGCAGTTCTTC.

This clonotype was counted only a few times. This chain joins TRBV12-3 or TRBV12-4 and TRBJ2-7; maybe TRBD1 (6 bases). V gave up 6 bases and J gave up 5 bases, with 20 bases separating them. CDR3 length: 15 residues. In DNA form, the CDR3 reads TGTGCCAGCAGCCTCATAGCAAAAGGGGGTGACGAGCAGTACTTC. Protein sequence: CASSLIAKGGDEQYF.